These 2 T cell receptor beta chains were all obtained from the same sample, sequenced in a study of cytomegalovirus exposure and HLA in healthy donors. Some clones are missing from TCRdb's copy, which holds only in-frame ones; the method was immunoSEQ multiplex PCR. Of 300,000 to 400,000 clones in the sample, 88% were seen once. Sample: PBMCs. The receptors originated from a man in his thirties or forties in good health and CMV-seronegative.

This clone has more than one count but fewer than ten. This chain joins TRBV6-1 and TRBJ2-3; D might be TRBD2 (7 bases). V lost 3 bases, J lost 4 bases, and 11 bases lay in between. The CDR3 spans 14 residues. The germline CDR1 and CDR2 sequences are MNHNS and SASEGT. The CDR3 coding sequence is TGTGCCAGCAGTGACGGGGGGCATTCAGATACGCAGTATTTT. This encodes CASSDGGHSDTQYF.

The V and J genes are TRBV10-3 and TRBJ2-1; D unclear. The CDR3 is made up of 13 amino acids. The V end lost 4 bases, the J end lost 8 bases, and 12 bases lay between the germline ends. In germline, CDR1 is ENHRY, CDR2 SYGVKD. The CDR3 protein is CAISVNSLDEQFF. The CDR3 DNA follows: TGTGCCATCAGTGTTAATAGTCTAGATGAGCAGTTCTTC.